The present T cell receptor beta chain was sequenced within a study of low-dose radiotherapy and immunotherapy resistance in tumors. Across the whole study: Each fraction for Cohort 1 was 0.5 Gy, given every 2 weeks, and the total came to 6.5 Gy. Oral aspirin at 300 mg was taken daily by patients for four cycles, beginning on cycle 1 day 1.

TRAV- and TRBV-specific primers, spanning alpha and beta chains, primed first-strand cDNA. The authors ran 20 PCR cycles to amplify TCRs with a constant-region primer and V-primer adapter. Amplification (by in vitro transcription) was performed on isolated mRNA. MiXCR, applied by TCRdb to the reads, yields one record per CDR3 protein. The sample comprises fewer than 90,000 distinct CDR3 sequences, under 20% of which are singletons, and 5.5% to 6% rests with the top ten. This sample's time point: before trial treatment. Donors received nivolumab, ipilimumab, aspirin, low-dose cyclophosphamide and low-dose radiotherapy. This clonotype was seen at least ten times. Trimming pared 0 bases from V and 7 bases from J, leaving 13 bases between. The CDR3 totals 16 residues. Germline CDR1 is LGHNA and CDR2 is YSLEER.

The chain employs TRBV4-3 and TRBJ2-6; D ambiguous. This clonotype originated in a male donor with prostate cancer. The sample in question was PBMCs, obtained before treatment. The CDR3 nucleotides are TGCGCCAGCAGCCAAGATCCGGCCCCGCGAGCCAACGTCCTGACTTTC. Amino acid sequence: CASSQDPAPRANVLTF.